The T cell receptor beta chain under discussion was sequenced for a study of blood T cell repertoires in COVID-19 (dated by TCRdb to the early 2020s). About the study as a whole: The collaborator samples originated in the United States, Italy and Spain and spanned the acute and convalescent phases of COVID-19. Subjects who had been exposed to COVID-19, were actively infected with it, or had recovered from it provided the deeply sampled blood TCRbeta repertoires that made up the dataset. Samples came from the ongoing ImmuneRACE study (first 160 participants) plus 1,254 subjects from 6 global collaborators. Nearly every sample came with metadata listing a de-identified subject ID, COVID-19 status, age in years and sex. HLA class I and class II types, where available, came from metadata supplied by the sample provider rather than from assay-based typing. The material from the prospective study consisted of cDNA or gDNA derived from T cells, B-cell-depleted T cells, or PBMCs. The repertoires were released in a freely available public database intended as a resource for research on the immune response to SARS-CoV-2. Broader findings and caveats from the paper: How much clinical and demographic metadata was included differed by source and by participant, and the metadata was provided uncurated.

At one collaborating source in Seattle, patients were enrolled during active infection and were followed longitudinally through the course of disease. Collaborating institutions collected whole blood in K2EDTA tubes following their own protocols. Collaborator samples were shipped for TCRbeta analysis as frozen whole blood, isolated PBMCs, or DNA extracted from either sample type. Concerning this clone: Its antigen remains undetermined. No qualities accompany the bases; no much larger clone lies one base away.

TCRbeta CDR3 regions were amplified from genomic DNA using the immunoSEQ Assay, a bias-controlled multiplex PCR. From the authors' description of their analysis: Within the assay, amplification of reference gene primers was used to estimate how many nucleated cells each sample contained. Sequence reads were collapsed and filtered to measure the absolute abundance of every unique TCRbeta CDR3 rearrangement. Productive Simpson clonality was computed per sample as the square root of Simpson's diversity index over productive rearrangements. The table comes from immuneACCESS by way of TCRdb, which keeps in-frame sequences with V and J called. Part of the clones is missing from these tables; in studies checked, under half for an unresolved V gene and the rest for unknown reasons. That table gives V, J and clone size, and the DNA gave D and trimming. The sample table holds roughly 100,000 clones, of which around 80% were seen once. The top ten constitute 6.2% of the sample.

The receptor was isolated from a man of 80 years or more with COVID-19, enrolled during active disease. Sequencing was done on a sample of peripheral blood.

The DNA sequence is as follows: TGTGCCAGCAGCTTAGCGGCAGGGCTAGGAAACATTCAGTACTTC. Translated, this is CASSLAAGLGNIQYF. In this chain, TRBV7-3 is recombined with TRBJ2-4, and the D gene may be TRBD1, 5 bases matching. Trimming at the junction amounts to 2 bases on V and 6 bases on J, and the germline ends lie 14 bases apart. The CDR3, from cysteine to phenylalanine, totals 15 residues. Only the CDR3 DNA stays, 45 bases, in frame from base 1. CDR1 SGHTA and CDR2 FQGTGA are derived from the germline V gene.